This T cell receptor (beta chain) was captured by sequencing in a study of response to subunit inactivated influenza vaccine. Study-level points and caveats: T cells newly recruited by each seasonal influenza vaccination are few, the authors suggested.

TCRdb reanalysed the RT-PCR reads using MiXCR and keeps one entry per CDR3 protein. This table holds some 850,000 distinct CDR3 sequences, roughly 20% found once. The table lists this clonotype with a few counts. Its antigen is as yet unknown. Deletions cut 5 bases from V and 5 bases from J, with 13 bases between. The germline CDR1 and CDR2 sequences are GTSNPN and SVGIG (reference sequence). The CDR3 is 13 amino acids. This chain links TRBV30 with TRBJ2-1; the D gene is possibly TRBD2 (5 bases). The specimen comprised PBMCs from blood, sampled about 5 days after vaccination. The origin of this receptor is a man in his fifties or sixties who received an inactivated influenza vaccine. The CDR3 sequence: CAWSRAGNNEQFF. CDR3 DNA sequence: TGTGCCTGGTCGAGGGCGGGTAACAATGAGCAGTTCTTC.